The text below deals with one TCR beta chain. The target antigen is unknown. The data were obtained in a study of radiotherapy plus CTLA-4 blockade in lung cancer. The overall study: Around 19% of enrolled patients responded objectively, and 31% had disease control. Whole-study results and caveats: TCR clones from tumors expanded in blood after radiotherapy plus ipilimumab.

The CDR3 totals 15 residues. Germline loops: CDR1 SGHRS, CDR2 YFSETQ. J lost 9 bases, V lost 8 bases, and 12 bases had no gene match. Using immunoSEQ multiplex PCR, the repertoire was profiled, and TCRdb retains in-frame clones only, with some absent. The table includes 50,000 to 65,000 clones, around four fifths detected once. The specimen was peripheral blood, collected from a patient treated with radiotherapy plus ipilimumab. The chain couples TRBV5-1 to TRBJ2-1; TRBD2 matches at 12 bases. The receptor comes from a human donor with non-small cell lung cancer whose response to radiotherapy plus ipilimumab could not be evaluated. The CDR3 region has the DNA TGCGCCAGTAAGGATCCGGGACTAGCGGGCGGTGAGCAGTTCTTC. This gives the protein CASKDPGLAGGEQFF.